One and the same sample provided the 22 T cell receptor beta chains below, sequenced in a study of blood T cell repertoires in COVID-19. Produced via immunoSEQ multiplex PCR; TCRdb's table is partial and in-frame only. This table has approximately 230,000 clones, around 88% appearing once. The sample consisted of peripheral blood. These receptors originate from a woman aged 25 to 39 with COVID-19, enrolled during active disease.

This chain connects TRBV4-1 to TRBJ1-1; TRBD1 agrees at 8 bases. The CDR3 totals 17 residues. Germline CDR1 MGHRA, CDR2 YSYEKL. Unmatched junction bases numbered 11, after V lost 0 bases and J lost 5 bases. CDR3 sequence: CASSQDSGDRRFTEAFF. Written as DNA, the CDR3 is TGCGCCAGCAGCCAAGATTCAGGGGACAGGAGATTTACTGAAGCTTTCTTT.

V usage is TRBV27 and J usage is TRBJ1-5; D perhaps matches TRBD1 (5 bases). Germline V gene data show CDR1 as MNHEY and CDR2 as SMNVEV (reference sequence). The CDR3 extends over 13 amino acids. Trimming left V 3 bases short and J 7 bases short, with 10 bases between. In DNA, the CDR3 is TGTGCCAGCAGTTTGATCAGGGAACAGCCCCAGCATTTT. Translated, it gives CASSLIREQPQHF.

The chain links TRBV4-3 to TRBJ1-1; D perhaps matches TRBD1 (5 bases). V lost 5 bases and J 0 bases, leaving 19 bases between the germline ends. The CDR3 has 17 residues. Per the germline V gene, CDR1 is LGHNA and CDR2 is YSLEER. The CDR3 spells CASSKKRGNSMNTEAFF. The CDR3 DNA is TGCGCCAGCAGCAAGAAAAGGGGTAACAGCATGAACACTGAAGCTTTCTTT.

This clone has a count of ten or more. J is TRBJ2-7 and V is TRBV21-1; the table calls TRBD1, which could not be checked here. TRBV21-1 is shown as a pseudogene. This CDR3 region has 14 residues. CDR3 in amino acids: CASSNRPGGYEQYF. The CDR3 DNA sequence: TGTGCCAGCAGCAATAGGCCAGGGGGCTACGAGCAGTACTTC.

The chain couples TRBV10-3 to TRBJ2-1; D might be TRBD2 (5 bases). Deletions cut 11 bases from V and 4 bases from J, with 18 bases between. Germline V gene data show CDR1 as ENHRY and CDR2 as SYGVKD. The CDR3 sequence is 14 residues long. In nucleotides, the CDR3 is TGTGCCGCTACACCCGGCGGGCAGTACAATGAGCAGTTCTTC. It specifies CAATPGGQYNEQFF.

The chain has TRBV6-5 and TRBJ2-1, with a tentative D call TRBD1 (6 bases). The V end was cut by 9 bases, the J end by 6 bases, with 21 bases between. CDR1 is MNHEY and CDR2 is SVGAGI in the germline V gene. CDR3 length: 15 residues. As DNA, the CDR3 is TGTGCCAGTCGGGATGGGGGACAAGGCAGCAATGAGCAGTTCTTC. Its protein is CASRDGGQGSNEQFF.

The chain couples TRBV7-8 to TRBJ2-1; 8 nucleotides agree with TRBD2. The CDR3 has 15 amino acids. Trimming at V came to 4 bases and at J to 4 bases, leaving 6 bases not matched to a gene. Germline values: CDR1 SGHVS, CDR2 FQNEAQ. CDR3: CASSWSGSRYNEQFF. The CDR3 nucleotides read TGTGCCAGCAGCTGGAGCGGGAGTAGGTACAATGAGCAGTTCTTC.

The count of this clone is one. This sequence joins TRBV5-4 and TRBJ2-5; D uncertain. The CDR3 is made up of 14 amino acids. Germline V gene lookup returns CDR1 SGHNT and CDR2 YYREEE (reference sequence). Trimming removed 4 bases from V and 2 bases from J, with 12 bases in between. The CDR3 sequence is CASSHDIMQETQYF. The CDR3 DNA reads TGTGCCAGCAGCCACGACATTATGCAAGAGACCCAGTACTTC.

This chain uses TRBV23-1 with TRBJ2-4; TRBD1 matches 9 bases. TRBV23-1 is placed among ORFs of uncertain function. The CDR3 length is 21 residues. The V gene end was trimmed by 5 bases and the J gene end by 3 bases; junction bases not matched to a gene: 23. CDR3 amino acids: CASSGDVYMDRGWVRKNIQYF. DNA of the CDR3: TGCGCCAGCAGTGGGGACGTATACATGGACAGGGGATGGGTCCGCAAAAACATTCAGTACTTC.

The chain joins TRBV24-1 to TRBJ2-2, with 15 bases identical to TRBD2. Germline V gene data show CDR1 as KGHDR and CDR2 as SFDVKD. Losses at the gene ends were 2 bases for V and 7 bases for J; bases not matched to a gene: 7. This CDR3 spans 18 amino acids. The CDR3 is CATSDSRTSGGAIGELFF. In DNA form, the CDR3 reads TGTGCCACCAGTGATTCGAGGACTAGCGGGGGGGCGATCGGGGAGCTGTTTTTT.

The CDR3 sequence: CASSEGLAEQYV. Here the CDR3 DNA reads TGCGCCAGCAGTGAAGGACTAGCGGAGCAGTACGTC. This rearrangement joins TRBV10-2 to TRBJ2-7; 9 bases fit TRBD2. This CDR3 spans 12 amino acids. CDR1 WSHSY and CDR2 SAAADI come from the germline V gene. V gave up 3 bases and J gave up 7 bases; unmatched junction bases: 1.

The V and J genes are TRBV12-3 or TRBV12-4 and TRBJ2-1; D is unresolved. This CDR3 spans 13 amino acids. V was cut by 8 bases and J by 2 bases, with 10 bases left in between. CDR3 DNA: TGTGCCAGCTTGCTAACCGCCTACAATGAGCAGTTCTTC. Translation gives CASLLTAYNEQFF.

This CDR3 is CASSSQPDRAVYGYTF. CDR3 DNA sequence: TGTGCCAGCAGCTCTCAACCGGACAGGGCCGTCTATGGCTACACCTTC. The rearrangement uses TRBV28 and TRBJ1-2; 8 bases align to TRBD1. The CDR3 sequence is 16 residues long. Germline assignment: CDR1 MDHEN and CDR2 SYDVKM. V lost 6 bases, J lost 4 bases, and 13 bases stayed unmatched.

The chain couples TRBV19 to TRBJ2-5, with D tentatively TRBD2 (5 bases). Germline CDR1 and CDR2: LNHDA and SQIVND (reference sequence). The CDR3 extends over 18 amino acids. V gave up 10 bases and J gave up 2 bases, with 29 bases separating them. CDR3 nucleotides: TGTGCCACCTCATCCCACCTCAGGTCTCGGGGAATTCAAGAGACCCAGTACTTC. It codes for CATSSHLRSRGIQETQYF. Complete variable domain (other parts from reference TRBV19 and TRBJ2-5): DGGITQSPKYLFRKEGQNVTLSCEQNLNHDAMYWYRQDPGQGLRLIYYSQIVNDFQKGDIAEGYSVSREKKESFPLTVTSAQKNPTAFYLCATSSHLRSRGIQETQYFGPGTRLLVL.

The chain recombines TRBV19 with TRBJ2-3, with D possibly matching TRBD1 (6 bases). Trimming left V 0 bases short and J 1 base short, with 14 bases between. Looked up from germline, CDR1 is LNHDA and CDR2 is SQIVND (reference sequence). The CDR3 loop spans 17 amino acids. This chain's CDR3 is CASSIDGRDTRTDTQYF. In DNA form, the CDR3 reads TGTGCCAGTAGTATAGACGGAAGGGACACTCGCACAGATACGCAGTATTTT.

The rearrangement links TRBV30 to TRBJ2-7; 12 nucleotides line up with TRBD2. The CDR3 is made up of 13 amino acids. The J segment lost 6 bases and the V segment lost 2 bases, leaving 2 bases of the junction unmatched. Per germline, CDR1 GTSNPN and CDR2 SVGIG (reference sequence). CDR3 sequence: CAWSRLAGAEQYV. The CDR3 nucleotides are TGTGCCTGGAGTAGACTAGCGGGGGCCGAGCAGTACGTC.

The chain links TRBV5-4 to TRBJ2-5; 11 bases line up with TRBD2. This CDR3 is 16 amino acids long. CDR1 is SGHNT and CDR2 is YYREEE in the germline V gene (reference sequence). V was pared by 4 bases and J by 2 bases, with 7 bases of the junction left unmatched. The CDR3 DNA is TGTGCCAGCAGCGCCAGGACTAGCGGGTTACAAGAGACCCAGTACTTC. Translation: CASSARTSGLQETQYF.

A word on this clone: The same CDR3 also results from other DNA sequences found in this sample. The V gene is TRBV18, the J gene TRBJ1-3; 7 bases are a match to TRBD1. J was trimmed by 0 bases and V by 1 base; bases with no gene match: 0. Germline lookup yields CDR1 KGHSH and CDR2 LQKENI. The CDR3 is made up of 15 amino acids. The CDR3 here is CASSPRDSSGNTIYF. CDR3 coding DNA: TGTGCCAGCTCACCACGGGACAGCTCTGGAAACACCATATATTTT.

This clone was detected only a few times. The chain links TRBV30 to TRBJ1-1; 9 bases line up with TRBD1. This CDR3 is 12 amino acids long. The ends lost 0 bases at V and 11 bases at J; junction bases unmatched: 4. Germline assignment: CDR1 GTSNPN and CDR2 SVGIG (reference sequence). The CDR3 is CAWSVQGANAFF. The CDR3 DNA sequence: TGTGCCTGGAGTGTACAGGGGGCGAATGCTTTCTTT.

The chain couples TRBV27 to TRBJ2-7; 10 bases align to TRBD1. Unmatched junction bases numbered 7, after V lost 6 bases and J lost 2 bases. The CDR3 loop spans 15 amino acids. Germline loops: CDR1 MNHEY, CDR2 SMNVEV (reference sequence). The CDR3 nucleotides read TGTGCCAGCAGGAAGCCGGGACAGGGGACCTACGAGCAGTACTTC. Protein sequence: CASRKPGQGTYEQYF.

The J gene is TRBJ2-7, the V gene TRBV19, with 11 positions matching TRBD2. The CDR3 covers 16 residues. The germline CDR1 and CDR2 sequences are LNHDA and SQIVND (reference sequence). Trimming at V came to 5 bases and at J to 2 bases, leaving 8 bases not matched to a gene. The CDR3 DNA follows: TGTGCCAGTAGTGGTCGACTAGCGGGGCCCCCCTACGAGCAGTACTTC. Protein product: CASSGRLAGPPYEQYF.

The J gene is TRBJ1-5, the V gene TRBV6-5; 9 bases are shared with TRBD1. V dropped 5 bases and J dropped 2; count of bases not matched to a gene: 4. Germline V gene lookup returns CDR1 MNHEY and CDR2 SVGAGI. This CDR3 is 15 amino acids long. This CDR3 reads CASSPGTGRNQPQHF. Written as DNA, the CDR3 is TGTGCCAGCAGTCCGGGGACAGGGCGCAATCAGCCCCAGCATTTT.